Listed below are T cell receptor beta chains from one sample, sequenced in a study of shared clonotypes between healthy human individuals. This table comes from immunoSEQ multiplex PCR, and its TCRdb copy is limited to in-frame clones, with some not included. The data hold roughly 2.1 million clones, with 85% to 95% observed a single time. Sequenced sample: naive CD8+ T cells from PBMCs. Receptor source: a man aged 18 to 29 in good health. Some clones in this sample may be carry-over from other donors' samples. CDR3s include the opening cysteine and the closing phenylalanine or tryptophan.

v_call: TRBV7-8; j_call: TRBJ2-7; cdr3_aa: CASSLVVGSTYEQYF
v_call: TRBV27; j_call: TRBJ2-4; cdr3_aa: CASSPTRAKNIQYF
v_call: TRBV19; j_call: TRBJ1-1; cdr3_aa: CASSIYGQSEAFF
v_call: TRBV29-1; j_call: TRBJ1-2; cdr3_aa: CSVEDRYGYTF
v_call: TRBV5-6; j_call: TRBJ2-7; cdr3_aa: CASSRLAGDPYEQYF
v_call: TRBV27; j_call: TRBJ2-5; cdr3_aa: CASSPRGQETQYF
v_call: TRBV28; j_call: TRBJ1-5; cdr3_aa: CASSLSGRDQPQHF
v_call: TRBV10-2; j_call: TRBJ2-7; cdr3_aa: CASSEFRDGKKEQYF
v_call: TRBV5-1; j_call: TRBJ2-2; cdr3_aa: CASSTTREYTGELFF
v_call: TRBV28; j_call: TRBJ2-5; cdr3_aa: CASSQGQGIQETQYF
v_call: TRBV30; j_call: TRBJ1-2; cdr3_aa: CAWVTGADYGYTF
v_call: TRBV27; j_call: TRBJ2-7; cdr3_aa: CASSLVDSYEQYF
v_call: TRBV19; j_call: TRBJ2-7; cdr3_aa: CASSMTGTEGYEQYF
v_call: TRBV28; j_call: TRBJ1-1; cdr3_aa: CASSPLLPEAFF
v_call: TRBV6-6; j_call: TRBJ1-1; cdr3_aa: CASSYPGVVNTEAFF
v_call: TRBV13; j_call: TRBJ2-3; cdr3_aa: CASSLGAPDTQYF
v_call: TRBV9; j_call: TRBJ1-5; cdr3_aa: CASSEGDILNQPQHF
v_call: TRBV27; j_call: TRBJ2-1; cdr3_aa: CASSLTPKEQFF
v_call: TRBV7-8; j_call: TRBJ2-7; cdr3_aa: CASSNSGRSYEQYF
v_call: TRBV5-1; j_call: TRBJ2-5; cdr3_aa: CASSEREGQLVRETQYF
v_call: TRBV19; j_call: TRBJ2-2; cdr3_aa: CASSKGQRGTGELFF
v_call: TRBV30; j_call: TRBJ2-7; cdr3_aa: CAWRAPGTGESYEQYF
v_call: TRBV9; j_call: TRBJ1-2; cdr3_aa: CASSPGGAYGYTF
v_call: TRBV9; j_call: TRBJ2-3; cdr3_aa: CASSPWLAQRSSTDTQYF
v_call: TRBV28; j_call: TRBJ2-7; cdr3_aa: CASSLSVRSSYEQYF
v_call: TRBV2; j_call: TRBJ2-7; cdr3_aa: CASSAGLVSGQYF
v_call: TRBV29-1; j_call: TRBJ2-7; cdr3_aa: CSVEARTALTYEQYF
v_call: TRBV27; j_call: TRBJ1-1; cdr3_aa: CASSSVLLREAFF
v_call: TRBV28; j_call: TRBJ2-1; cdr3_aa: CASSPWVAGAGGDEQFF
v_call: TRBV7-9; j_call: TRBJ1-2; cdr3_aa: CASSVASNYGYTF
v_call: TRBV5-5; j_call: TRBJ1-2; cdr3_aa: CASSDGPLGYTF
v_call: TRBV15; j_call: TRBJ1-4; cdr3_aa: CATSRAPRQEGYEKLFF
v_call: TRBV2; j_call: TRBJ2-2; cdr3_aa: CASSVGRDSPGELFF
v_call: TRBV27; j_call: TRBJ2-1; cdr3_aa: CASSLGVEQFF